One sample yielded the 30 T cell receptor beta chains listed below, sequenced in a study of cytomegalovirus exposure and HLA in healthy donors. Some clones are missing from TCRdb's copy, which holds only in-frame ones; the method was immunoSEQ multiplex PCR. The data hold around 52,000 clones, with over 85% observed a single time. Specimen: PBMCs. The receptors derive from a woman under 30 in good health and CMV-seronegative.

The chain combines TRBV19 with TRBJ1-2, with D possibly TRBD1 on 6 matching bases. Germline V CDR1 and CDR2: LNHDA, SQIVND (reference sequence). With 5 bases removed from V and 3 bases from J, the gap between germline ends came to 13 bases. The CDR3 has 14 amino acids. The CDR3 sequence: CASSVRGRDYGYTF. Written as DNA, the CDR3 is TGTGCCAGTAGTGTCAGGGGCAGGGACTATGGCTACACCTTC.

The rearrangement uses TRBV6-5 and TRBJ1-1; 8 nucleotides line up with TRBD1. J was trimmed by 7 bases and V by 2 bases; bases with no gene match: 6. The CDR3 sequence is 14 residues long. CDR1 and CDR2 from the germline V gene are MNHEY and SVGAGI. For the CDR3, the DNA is TGTGCCAGCAGTTACCGGGCAGGGGGCATTGAAGCTTTCTTT. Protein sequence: CASSYRAGGIEAFF.

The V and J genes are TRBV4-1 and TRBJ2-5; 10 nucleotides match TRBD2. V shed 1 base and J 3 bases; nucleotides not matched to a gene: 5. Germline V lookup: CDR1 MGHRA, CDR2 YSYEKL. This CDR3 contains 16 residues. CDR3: CASSQALAGVKETQYF. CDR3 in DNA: TGCGCCAGCAGCCAAGCCCTAGCGGGAGTAAAAGAGACCCAGTACTTC.

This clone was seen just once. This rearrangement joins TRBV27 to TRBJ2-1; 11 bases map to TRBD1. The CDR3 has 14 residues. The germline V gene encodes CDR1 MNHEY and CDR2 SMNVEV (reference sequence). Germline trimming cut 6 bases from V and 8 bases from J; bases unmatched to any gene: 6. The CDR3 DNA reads TGTGCCAGCAGGAGCTGGGACAGGGGGGATGAGCAGTTCTTC. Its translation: CASRSWDRGDEQFF.

As DNA, the CDR3 is TGTGCCAGCAGTTTGATTGGCGGGACAGGGGGGAATAAAGCTTTCTTT. This encodes CASSLIGGTGGNKAFF. The chain links TRBV27 to TRBJ1-1, with TRBD1 matching over 11 bases. The germline V gene has CDR1 MNHEY and CDR2 SMNVEV (reference sequence). Trimming took 3 bases from V and 9 from J; bases not matched to a gene: 12. The CDR3 is 16 residues long.

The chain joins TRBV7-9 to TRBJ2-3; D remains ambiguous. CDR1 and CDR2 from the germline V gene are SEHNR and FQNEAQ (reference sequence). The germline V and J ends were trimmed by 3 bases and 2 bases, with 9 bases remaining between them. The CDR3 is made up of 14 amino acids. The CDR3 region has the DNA TGTGCCAGCAGCTTTCCCTTCGTCACAGATACGCAGTATTTT. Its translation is CASSFPFVTDTQYF.

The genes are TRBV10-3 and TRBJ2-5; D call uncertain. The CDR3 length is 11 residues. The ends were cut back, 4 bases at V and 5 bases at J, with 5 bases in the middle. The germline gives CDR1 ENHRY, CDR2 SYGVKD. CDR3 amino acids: CAISAGETQYF. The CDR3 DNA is TGTGCCATCAGTGCCGGTGAGACCCAGTACTTC.

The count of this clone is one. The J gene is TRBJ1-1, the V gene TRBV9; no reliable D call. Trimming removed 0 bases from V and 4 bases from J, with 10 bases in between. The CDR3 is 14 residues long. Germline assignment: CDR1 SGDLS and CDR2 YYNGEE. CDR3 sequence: CASSVAGVGTEAFF. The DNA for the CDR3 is TGTGCCAGCAGCGTAGCTGGAGTAGGCACTGAAGCTTTCTTT. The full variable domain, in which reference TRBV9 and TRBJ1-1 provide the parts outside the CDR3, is DSGVTQTPKHLITATGQRVTLRCSPRSGDLSVYWYQQSLDQGLQFLIQYYNGEERAKGNILERFSAQQFPDLHSELNLSSLELGDSALYFCASSVAGVGTEAFFGQGTRLTVV.

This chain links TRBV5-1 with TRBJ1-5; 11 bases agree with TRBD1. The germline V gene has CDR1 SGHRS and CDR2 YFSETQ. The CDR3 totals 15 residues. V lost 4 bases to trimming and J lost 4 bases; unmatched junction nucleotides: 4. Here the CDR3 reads CASSPGQGGNQPQHF. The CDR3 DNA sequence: TGCGCCAGCAGCCCGGGACAGGGGGGGAATCAGCCCCAGCATTTT.

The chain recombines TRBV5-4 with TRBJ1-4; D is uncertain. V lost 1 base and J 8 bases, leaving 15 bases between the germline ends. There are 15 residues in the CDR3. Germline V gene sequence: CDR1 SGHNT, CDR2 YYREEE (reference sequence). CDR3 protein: CASSLLGNEGEKLFF. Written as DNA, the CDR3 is TGTGCCAGCAGCTTGTTAGGGAACGAGGGAGAAAAACTGTTTTTT.

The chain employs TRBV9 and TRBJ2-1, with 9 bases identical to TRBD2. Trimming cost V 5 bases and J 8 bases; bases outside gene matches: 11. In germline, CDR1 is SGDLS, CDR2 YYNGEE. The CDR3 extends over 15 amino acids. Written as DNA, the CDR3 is TGTGCCAGCAGTCCGAGCGGGGGGACATCGGATGAGCAGTTCTTC. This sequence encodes CASSPSGGTSDEQFF.

The CDR3 protein is CASSIDTDRDRWVYEQYV. The CDR3 nucleotides are TGTGCCAGTAGTATCGATACGGACAGGGACCGCTGGGTCTACGAGCAGTACGTC. The chain links TRBV19 to TRBJ2-7, with 8 bases fitting TRBD1. With V trimmed by 3 bases and J by 3 bases, 16 bases remained unmatched. There are 18 residues in the CDR3. Germline assignment: CDR1 LNHDA and CDR2 SQIVND (reference sequence).

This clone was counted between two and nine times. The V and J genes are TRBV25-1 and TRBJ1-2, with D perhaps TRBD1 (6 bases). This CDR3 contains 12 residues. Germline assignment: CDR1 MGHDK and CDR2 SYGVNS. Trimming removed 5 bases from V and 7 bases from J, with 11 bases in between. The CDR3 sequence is CASSRGAGGYTF. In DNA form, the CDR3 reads TGTGCCAGCAGTCGGGGGGCGGGTGGCTACACCTTC.

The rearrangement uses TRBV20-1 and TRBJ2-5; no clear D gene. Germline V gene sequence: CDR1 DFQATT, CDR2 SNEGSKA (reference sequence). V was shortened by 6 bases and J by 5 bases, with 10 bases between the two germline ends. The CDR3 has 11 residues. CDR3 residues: CSARMRETQYF. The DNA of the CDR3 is TGCAGTGCCCGGATGAGGGAGACCCAGTACTTC.

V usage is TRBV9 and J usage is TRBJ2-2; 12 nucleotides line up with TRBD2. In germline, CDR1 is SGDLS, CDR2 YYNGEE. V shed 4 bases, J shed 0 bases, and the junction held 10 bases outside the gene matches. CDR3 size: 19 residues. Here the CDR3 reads CASSLTPTSGRANTGELFF. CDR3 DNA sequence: TGTGCCAGCAGCCTGACGCCGACTAGCGGGAGAGCGAACACCGGGGAGCTGTTTTTT.

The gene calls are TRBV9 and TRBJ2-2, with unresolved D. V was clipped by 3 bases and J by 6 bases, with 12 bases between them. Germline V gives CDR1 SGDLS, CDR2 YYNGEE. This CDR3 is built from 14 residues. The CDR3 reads CASSAPSRAGELFF. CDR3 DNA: TGTGCCAGCAGCGCCCCAAGCCGGGCCGGGGAGCTGTTTTTT. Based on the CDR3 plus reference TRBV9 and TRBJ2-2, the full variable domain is DSGVTQTPKHLITATGQRVTLRCSPRSGDLSVYWYQQSLDQGLQFLIQYYNGEERAKGNILERFSAQQFPDLHSELNLSSLELGDSALYFCASSAPSRAGELFFGEGSRLTVL.

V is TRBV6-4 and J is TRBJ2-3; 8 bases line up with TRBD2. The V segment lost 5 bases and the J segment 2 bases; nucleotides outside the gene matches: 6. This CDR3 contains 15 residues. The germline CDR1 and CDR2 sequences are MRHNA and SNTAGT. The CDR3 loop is CASSSAGGSTDTQYF. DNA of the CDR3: TGTGCCAGCAGTTCTGCGGGAGGCTCCACAGATACGCAGTATTTT.

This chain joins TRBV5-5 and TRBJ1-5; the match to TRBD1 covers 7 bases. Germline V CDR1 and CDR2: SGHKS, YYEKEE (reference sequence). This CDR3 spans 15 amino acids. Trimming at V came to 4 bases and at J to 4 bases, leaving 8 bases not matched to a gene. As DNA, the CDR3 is TGTGCCAGCAGCACGGGACGGGACAGAAATCAGCCCCAGCATTTT. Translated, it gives CASSTGRDRNQPQHF. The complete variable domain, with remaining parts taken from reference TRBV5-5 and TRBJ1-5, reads DAGVTQSPTHLIKTRGQQVTLRCSPISGHKSVSWYQQVLGQGPQFIFQYYEKEERGRGNFPDRFSARQFPNYSSELNVNALLLGDSALYLCASSTGRDRNQPQHFGDGTRLSIL.

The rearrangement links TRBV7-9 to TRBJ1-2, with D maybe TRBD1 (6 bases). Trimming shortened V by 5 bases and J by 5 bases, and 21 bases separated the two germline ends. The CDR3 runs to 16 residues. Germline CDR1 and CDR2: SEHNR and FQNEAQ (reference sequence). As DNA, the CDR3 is TGTGCCAGCAGCCACACCCTACAGGGCTCGAGGTATGGCTACACCTTC. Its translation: CASSHTLQGSRYGYTF. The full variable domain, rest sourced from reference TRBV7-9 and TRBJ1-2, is DTGVSQNPRHKITKRGQNVTFRCDPISEHNRLYWYRQTLGQGPEFLTYFQNEAQLEKSRLLSDRFSAERPKGSFSTLEIQRTEQGDSAMYLCASSHTLQGSRYGYTFGSGTRLTVV.

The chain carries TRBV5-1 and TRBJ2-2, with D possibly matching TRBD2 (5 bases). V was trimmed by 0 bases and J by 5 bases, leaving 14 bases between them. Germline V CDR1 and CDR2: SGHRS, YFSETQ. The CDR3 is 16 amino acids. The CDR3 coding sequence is TGCGCCAGCAGCTTGGCCTCGGGGTCTAGGACCGGGGAGCTGTTTTTT. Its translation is CASSLASGSRTGELFF.

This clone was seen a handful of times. CDR3 nucleotides: TGCGCCAGCAGCCAGACCGGGACAGGGAGAACTGAAGCTTTCTTT. It is translated as CASSQTGTGRTEAFF. The J gene is TRBJ1-1, the V gene TRBV4-1, with TRBD1 matching 9 bases. Germline values: CDR1 MGHRA, CDR2 YSYEKL. V shed 3 bases, J shed 5 bases, and the junction held 7 bases outside the gene matches. The CDR3 consists of 15 residues.

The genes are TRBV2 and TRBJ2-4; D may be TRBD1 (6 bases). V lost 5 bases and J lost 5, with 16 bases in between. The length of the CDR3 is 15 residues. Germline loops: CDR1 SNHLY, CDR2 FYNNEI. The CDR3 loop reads CASSQQGPRQNIQYF. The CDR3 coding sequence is TGTGCCAGCAGTCAACAGGGTCCCCGACAAAACATTCAGTACTTC.

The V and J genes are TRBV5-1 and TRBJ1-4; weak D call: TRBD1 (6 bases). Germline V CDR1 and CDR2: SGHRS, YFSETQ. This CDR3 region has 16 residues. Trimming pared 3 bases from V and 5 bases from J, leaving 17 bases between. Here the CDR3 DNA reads TGCGCCAGCAGCTCGACGGGGGGCAATGTAAATGAAAAACTGTTTTTT. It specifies CASSSTGGNVNEKLFF.

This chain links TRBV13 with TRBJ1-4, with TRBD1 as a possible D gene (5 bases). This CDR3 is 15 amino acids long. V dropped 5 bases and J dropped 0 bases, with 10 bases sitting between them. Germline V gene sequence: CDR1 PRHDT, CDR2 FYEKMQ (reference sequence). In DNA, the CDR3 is TGTGCCAGCAGCACCAGGGCTGCAACTAATGAAAAACTGTTTTTT. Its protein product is CASSTRAATNEKLFF.

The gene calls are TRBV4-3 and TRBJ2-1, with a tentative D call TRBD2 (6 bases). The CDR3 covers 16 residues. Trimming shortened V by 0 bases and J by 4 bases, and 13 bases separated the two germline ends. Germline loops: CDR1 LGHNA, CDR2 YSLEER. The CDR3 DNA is TGCGCCAGCAGCCAAGATTTTTCTAGCGTATACAATGAGCAGTTCTTC. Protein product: CASSQDFSSVYNEQFF.

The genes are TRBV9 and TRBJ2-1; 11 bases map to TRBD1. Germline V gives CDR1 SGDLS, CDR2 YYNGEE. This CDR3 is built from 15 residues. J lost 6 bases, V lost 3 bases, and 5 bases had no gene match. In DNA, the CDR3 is TGTGCCAGCAGCGCCACCGGGACAGGGGGCAATGAGCAGTTCTTC. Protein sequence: CASSATGTGGNEQFF.

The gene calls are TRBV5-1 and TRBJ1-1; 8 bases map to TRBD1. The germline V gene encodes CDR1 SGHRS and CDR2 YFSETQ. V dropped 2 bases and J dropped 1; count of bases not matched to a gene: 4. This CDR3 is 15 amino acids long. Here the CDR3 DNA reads TGCGCCAGCAGCTTCCCCGGACAGGGGAACACTGAAGCTTTCTTT. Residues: CASSFPGQGNTEAFF. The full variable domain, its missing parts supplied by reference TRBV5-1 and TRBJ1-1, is KAGVTQTPRYLIKTRGQQVTLSCSPISGHRSVSWYQQTPGQGLQFLFEYFSETQRNKGNFPGRFSGRQFSNSRSEMNVSTLELGDSALYLCASSFPGQGNTEAFFGQGTRLTVV.

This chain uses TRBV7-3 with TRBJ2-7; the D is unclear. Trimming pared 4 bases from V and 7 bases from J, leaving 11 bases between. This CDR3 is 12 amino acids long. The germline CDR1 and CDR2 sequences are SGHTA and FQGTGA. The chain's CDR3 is CASSSPGKEQYF. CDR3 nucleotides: TGTGCCAGCAGCTCCCCCGGTAAGGAGCAGTACTTC.

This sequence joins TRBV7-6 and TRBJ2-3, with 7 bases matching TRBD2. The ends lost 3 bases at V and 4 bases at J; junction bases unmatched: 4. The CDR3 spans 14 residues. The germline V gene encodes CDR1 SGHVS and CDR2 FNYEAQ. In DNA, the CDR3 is TGTGCCAGCAGCTTGTGGGAGGGGTCAGATACGCAGTATTTT. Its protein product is CASSLWEGSDTQYF.

CDR3 sequence (DNA): TGTGCCAGCAGCTTGGCTGGGCTCTACGAGCAGTACGTC. Its translation is CASSLAGLYEQYV. This sequence joins TRBV5-5 and TRBJ2-7; D unclear. V lost 0 bases, J lost 3 bases, and 7 bases lay in between. This CDR3 has 13 residues. Germline CDR1 SGHKS, CDR2 YYEKEE (reference sequence).